This TCR beta chain is from a study of response to subunit inactivated influenza vaccine. Using its own MiXCR run on the RT-PCR reads, TCRdb lists one record per CDR3 protein. The table shows roughly 500,000 distinct CDR3 sequences, with under 30% occurring only once. The germline V gene encodes CDR1 KGHDR and CDR2 SFDVKD. V was trimmed by 1 base and J by 9 bases, leaving 9 bases between them. The CDR3 contains 13 residues. A further study also used this sample, focusing on T cells expressing NK-cell markers. That work states: For TCR beta, cDNA was produced by 5'RACE template switching with UMIs. Seropositivity for HCMV was found in most of the eight sequenced donors, with one seronegative. In several donors, dominant CD3+CD56+NKG2C+ clones formed roughly 1.0-7.5% of CD8+ cells. Evidence did not settle whether expanded NKG2C+ T cell clones targeted HCMV.

The sequence derives from a man aged 50 to 59 who received an inactivated influenza vaccine. This material consisted of CD4+ T cells sorted from PBMCs, taken 11 to 12 days after vaccination. The rearrangement joins TRBV24-1 to TRBJ2-1; D is unresolved. DNA of the CDR3: TGTGCCACCAGTGATTTTCGTGGCACTGAGCAGTTCTTC. Translation gives CATSDFRGTEQFF.